The clone carrying this T cell receptor beta chain was counted ten times or more. The antigen is unknown. A second roughly 6 to 12 cycle PCR used barcoded and J-beta primers. MiXCR, run by TCRdb on the 5' RACE reads, gives a single entry per CDR3 protein. Of 710,000 or so distinct CDR3 sequences listed, about 20% were seen once; the top ten hold around 21%. This entry belongs to a study of blood T cells in healthy people across ages. Points from the study as a whole: Across the age range, TCR beta diversity per million T cells fell in a roughly linear way.

The CDR3 runs 15 residues. Germline trimming cut 5 bases from V and 3 bases from J; bases unmatched to any gene: 4. CDR1 and CDR2 from the germline V gene are SEHNR and FQNEAQ (reference sequence). Every sample yielded at least 6.5 million isolated PBMCs. With each sample, at least 6 micrograms of total RNA were extracted. Sample: blood. The chain employs TRBV7-9 and TRBJ2-3; TRBD2 matches 11 bases. The clonotype comes from a man aged 65 to 79 in good health. The CDR3 coding sequence is TGTGCCAGCAGCGCACGACTAGCGGGGACAGATACGCAGTATTTT. It encodes CASSARLAGTDTQYF.